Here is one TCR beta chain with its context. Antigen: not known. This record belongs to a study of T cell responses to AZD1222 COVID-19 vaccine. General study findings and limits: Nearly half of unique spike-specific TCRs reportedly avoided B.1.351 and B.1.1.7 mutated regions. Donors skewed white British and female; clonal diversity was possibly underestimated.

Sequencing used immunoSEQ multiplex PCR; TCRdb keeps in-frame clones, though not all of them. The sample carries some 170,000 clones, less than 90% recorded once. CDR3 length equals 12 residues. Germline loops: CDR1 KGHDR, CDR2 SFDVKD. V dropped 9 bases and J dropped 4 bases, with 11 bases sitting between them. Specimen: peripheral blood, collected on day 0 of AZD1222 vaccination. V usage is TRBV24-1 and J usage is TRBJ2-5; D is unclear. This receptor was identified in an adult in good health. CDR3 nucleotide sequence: TGTGCCACCCGCTATCTCCCAGAGACCCAGTACTTC. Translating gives CATRYLPETQYF.